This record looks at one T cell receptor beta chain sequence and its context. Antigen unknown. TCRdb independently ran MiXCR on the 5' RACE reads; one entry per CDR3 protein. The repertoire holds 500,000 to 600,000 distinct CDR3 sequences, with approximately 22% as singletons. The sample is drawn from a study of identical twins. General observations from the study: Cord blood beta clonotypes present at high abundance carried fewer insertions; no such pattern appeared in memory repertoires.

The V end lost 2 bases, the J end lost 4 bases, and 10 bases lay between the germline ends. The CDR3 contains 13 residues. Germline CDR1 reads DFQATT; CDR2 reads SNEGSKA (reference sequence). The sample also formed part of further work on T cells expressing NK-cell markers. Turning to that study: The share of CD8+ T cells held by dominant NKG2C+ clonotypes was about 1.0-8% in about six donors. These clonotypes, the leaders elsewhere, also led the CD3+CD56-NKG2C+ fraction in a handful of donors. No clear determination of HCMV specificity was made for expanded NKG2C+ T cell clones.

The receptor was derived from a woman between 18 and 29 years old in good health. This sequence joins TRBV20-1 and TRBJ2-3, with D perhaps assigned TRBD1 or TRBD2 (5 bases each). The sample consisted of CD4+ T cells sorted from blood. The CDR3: CSARSGPSDTQYF. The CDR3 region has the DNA TGCAGTGCTAGATCGGGACCATCAGATACGCAGTATTTT.